The 16 T cell receptor beta chains below all came from one sample that was sequenced in a study of T cells after yellow fever vaccination. TCRdb processed the 5' RACE reads anew with MiXCR; each CDR3 protein has one entry. The sample consists of about 550,000 distinct CDR3 sequences, 19% of them appearing once. Specimen: PBMCs, collected 15 days after the yellow fever booster vaccination. The receptors originated from a man younger than 40 who received the YFV17D yellow fever vaccine.

Ten or more counts support this clonotype. The chain uses TRBV7-6 and TRBJ2-2; 9 bases match TRBD1. Germline V gene sequence: CDR1 SGHVS, CDR2 FNYEAQ. V shed 5 bases and J 5 bases; nucleotides not matched to a gene: 0. There are 13 residues in the CDR3. CDR3 protein: CASSGQGTGELFF. In DNA form, the CDR3 reads TGTGCCAGCAGCGGACAGGGGACCGGGGAGCTGTTTTTT.

This clonotype was counted a few times. The J gene is TRBJ2-5, the V gene TRBV20-1; 8 nucleotides align to TRBD2. The V gene's germline CDR1 is DFQATT and CDR2 SNEGSKA (reference sequence). The CDR3 sequence is 14 residues long. Trimming cost V 6 bases and J 5 bases; bases outside gene matches: 11. The CDR3 loop reads CSAPLAGGRETQYF. Written as DNA, the CDR3 is TGCAGTGCCCCCCTGGCGGGGGGCCGGGAGACCCAGTACTTC.

This chain connects TRBV14 to TRBJ2-5; D perhaps matches TRBD1 (5 bases). The V gene lost 2 bases and the J gene lost 6 bases, with 10 bases spanning the gap. The germline V gene encodes CDR1 SGHDN and CDR2 FVKESK. The CDR3 contains 13 residues. The CDR3 nucleotides are TGTGCCAGCAGCCAAACCAGGGTACAGACCCAGTACTTC. It specifies CASSQTRVQTQYF.

The rearrangement links TRBV2 to TRBJ2-1, with TRBD1 matching 8 bases. The CDR3 length is 16 residues. Germline CDR1 is SNHLY and CDR2 is FYNNEI. The V segment lost 6 bases and the J segment 0 bases; nucleotides outside the gene matches: 7. For the CDR3, the DNA is TGTGCCAGCAGCACACAACAGGGGGGCTCCTACAATGAGCAGTTCTTC. Encoded protein: CASSTQQGGSYNEQFF.

This clonotype was detected a few times. This chain joins TRBV11-2 and TRBJ2-5, with TRBD2 matching 12 bases. The CDR3 runs 18 residues. Germline lookup yields CDR1 SGHAT and CDR2 FQNNGV. V shed 2 bases and J 5 bases; nucleotides not matched to a gene: 12. The DNA of the CDR3 is TGTGCCAGCAGCTTATCAGGACTAGCGGGATTTGGACGGGAGACCCAGTACTTC. This gives the protein CASSLSGLAGFGRETQYF.

CDR3 amino acids: CASSLAGQEQFF. The CDR3 region has the DNA TGTGCCAGCAGCTTAGCGGGACAGGAGCAGTTCTTC. V is TRBV7-6 and J is TRBJ2-1, with TRBD1 matching over 7 bases. The junction had 0 bases not matched to a gene; V was cut back by 0 bases and J by 10 bases. The CDR3 consists of 12 residues. Looked up from germline, CDR1 is SGHVS and CDR2 is FNYEAQ.

The J gene is TRBJ2-3, the V gene TRBV5-6, with 12 positions matching TRBD2. CDR1 is SGHDT, CDR2 YYEEEE, per germline. This CDR3 contains 17 residues. V lost 0 bases, J lost 4 bases, and 6 bases stayed unmatched. For the CDR3, the DNA is TGTGCCAGCAGCTTGGCCGGAGCTAGCGGGGGGGCAGATACGCAGTATTTT. The encoded protein is CASSLAGASGGADTQYF.

The chain recombines TRBV10-3 with TRBJ2-7; possibly TRBD1 or TRBD2 for D (5 bases each). The germline V and J ends were trimmed by 10 bases and 7 bases, with 17 bases remaining between them. This CDR3 has 12 residues. The germline CDR1 and CDR2 sequences are ENHRY and SYGVKD. The CDR3 region has the DNA TGTGCCACCTCGGGACCGAGAGGAGAGCAGTACTTC. Its protein is CATSGPRGEQYF.

This clonotype was picked up a small number of times. The CDR3 loop reads CASRNDRTGDEQYF. The CDR3 nucleotides read TGTGCCAGCAGAAATGACAGGACCGGGGACGAGCAGTACTTC. This chain connects TRBV6-8 to TRBJ2-7; D perhaps matches TRBD1 (6 bases). Germline V CDR1 and CDR2: MNHGY, SAAAGT. V dropped 6 bases and J dropped 5 bases, with 17 bases sitting between them. CDR3 length equals 14 residues.

The chain has TRBV5-1 and TRBJ2-3; TRBD2 aligns across 11 bases. This CDR3 comprises 17 residues. Germline V gene data show CDR1 as SGHRS and CDR2 as YFSETQ. V lost 4 bases, J lost 5 bases, and 12 bases stayed unmatched. CDR3 amino acids: CASSVGPGTSGLDTQYF. In DNA, the CDR3 is TGCGCCAGCAGCGTCGGTCCCGGGACTAGCGGTCTAGATACGCAGTATTTT.

This clonotype was counted ten times or more. The V gene is TRBV5-6, the J gene TRBJ2-7; TRBD2 aligns across 9 bases. Germline CDR1 is SGHDT and CDR2 is YYEEEE. J gave up 3 bases and V 4 bases, and 5 bases lay outside the gene matches. The CDR3 runs to 14 residues. The CDR3 sequence: CASSLTSGYYEQYF. The CDR3 DNA sequence: TGTGCCAGCAGCCTGACTAGCGGATACTACGAGCAGTACTTC.

The chain uses TRBV4-3 and TRBJ2-2, with a weak D call TRBD2 (6 bases). The CDR3 loop spans 18 amino acids. Germline-derived CDR1 and CDR2 are LGHNA and YSLEER. The V end was cut by 4 bases, the J end by 2 bases, with 20 bases between. CDR3: CASSRKLTGRTNTGELFF. CDR3 sequence (DNA): TGCGCCAGCAGCCGCAAACTCACCGGGAGAACTAACACCGGGGAGCTGTTTTTT.

V gene TRBV24-1 combines with J gene TRBJ2-2; no firm D call. Germline-derived CDR1 and CDR2 are KGHDR and SFDVKD. Trimming took 7 bases from V and 7 from J, leaving 9 bases between them. CDR3 length: 12 residues. CDR3 coding DNA: TGTGCCACCAGAGTTTTCGACGGGGAGCTGTTTTTT. As protein: CATRVFDGELFF.

This clonotype showed up many times. The rearrangement links TRBV14 to TRBJ1-6, with a possible D match to TRBD1 (5 bases). The CDR3 spans 17 residues. The V end lost 4 bases, the J end lost 9 bases, and 22 bases lay between the germline ends. Looked up from germline, CDR1 is SGHDN and CDR2 is FVKESK. This CDR3 reads CASSRDGGGSVRSPLHF. The CDR3 DNA reads as TGTGCCAGCAGCCGCGACGGGGGGGGATCCGTACGTTCACCCCTCCACTTT.

This sequence joins TRBV4-2 and TRBJ2-1; 16 bases are shared with TRBD2. Per the germline V gene, CDR1 is LGHNA and CDR2 is YNFKEQ. Trimming took 5 bases from V and 1 from J; bases not matched to a gene: 8. This CDR3 is built from 19 residues. CDR3 DNA sequence: TGTGCCAGCAGCACGATGGGACTAGCGGGAGGGTCTTCCTACAATGAGCAGTTCTTC. This sequence encodes CASSTMGLAGGSSYNEQFF.

This rearrangement joins TRBV7-9 to TRBJ2-5; D ambiguous. Germline V gene lookup returns CDR1 SEHNR and CDR2 FQNEAQ (reference sequence). V lost 4 bases and J 7 bases, leaving 13 bases between the germline ends. This CDR3 region has 13 residues. The CDR3 protein is CASSSLPAGTQYF. CDR3 nucleotide sequence: TGTGCCAGCAGCTCACTCCCTGCAGGGACCCAGTACTTC.